These 20 T cell receptor beta chains share one sample of origin, sequenced in a study of neoadjuvant anti-PD-1 for oral cavity cancer. Data came from immunoSEQ multiplex PCR; TCRdb stores just in-frame clones and leaves some out. The data show some 30,000 clones, just under 80% seen once. Time point specified: after neoadjuvant nivolumab, at surgical resection. The sample consisted of PBMCs, taken after nivolumab (anti-PD-1) treatment. These TCRs come from a person aged 40-85 years with oral cavity squamous cell carcinoma.

V is TRBV19 and J is TRBJ2-2, with TRBD2 as a possible D gene (6 bases). V gave up 3 bases and J gave up 3 bases, with 11 bases separating them. This CDR3 has 15 residues. The germline V gene encodes CDR1 LNHDA and CDR2 SQIVND (reference sequence). The DNA for the CDR3 is TGTGCCAGTAGTATGGGACGGAGGGACACCGGGGAGCTGTTTTTT. Translation: CASSMGRRDTGELFF.

The V gene is TRBV11-2, the J gene TRBJ2-5; TRBD1 matches at 9 bases. Germline CDR1 is SGHAT and CDR2 is FQNNGV. V lost 1 base, J lost 2 bases, and 5 bases stayed unmatched. CDR3 length: 16 residues. The CDR3 is CASSLVWDRDQETQYF. Written as DNA, the CDR3 is TGTGCCAGCAGCTTAGTATGGGACAGGGATCAAGAGACCCAGTACTTC.

The count of this clone is one. This chain joins TRBV5-5 and TRBJ2-3, with 7 bases fitting TRBD2. CDR3 length equals 14 residues. The ends lost 1 base at V and 3 bases at J; junction bases unmatched: 2. CDR1 and CDR2 (germline): SGHKS, YYEKEE (reference sequence). The CDR3 bases are TGTGCCAGCAGCTTGTGGACTAGTACAGATACGCAGTATTTT. Translation: CASSLWTSTDTQYF.

The V and J genes are TRBV7-8 and TRBJ1-6; weak D call: TRBD1 (5 bases). Trimming cost V 5 bases and J 3 bases, with 11 bases left between them. The germline CDR1 and CDR2 sequences are SGHVS and FQNEAQ. This CDR3 spans 15 amino acids. CDR3 in amino acids: CASSRRGVYNSPLHF. The CDR3 region has the DNA TGTGCCAGCAGCCGACGAGGGGTCTATAATTCACCCCTCCACTTT.

V gene TRBV7-2 combines with J gene TRBJ2-5; no definite D call. The CDR3 contains 14 residues. In germline, CDR1 is SGHTA, CDR2 FQGNSA. Trimming pared 6 bases from V and 1 base from J, leaving 12 bases between. CDR3 sequence: CASSETPIQETQYF. CDR3 bases: TGTGCCAGCAGTGAAACACCGATCCAAGAGACCCAGTACTTC.

V gene TRBV5-1 combines with J gene TRBJ2-3; TRBD2 matches 13 bases. Germline CDR1 and CDR2: SGHRS and YFSETQ. The CDR3 extends over 17 amino acids. J lost 4 bases, V lost 0 bases, and 5 bases had no gene match. This chain's CDR3 is CASSLGLAGGISDTQYF. The CDR3 coding sequence is TGCGCCAGCAGCTTGGGACTAGCGGGGGGAATCTCAGATACGCAGTATTTT.

The rearrangement links TRBV5-4 to TRBJ2-2, with D possibly TRBD1 on 5 matching bases. CDR1 and CDR2 (germline): SGHNT, YYREEE (reference sequence). The CDR3 totals 14 residues. The V end was cut by 7 bases, the J end by 3 bases, with 13 bases between. The CDR3 DNA follows: TGTGCCAGCTCCCACAGGTCCGACACCGGGGAGCTGTTTTTT. Its translation is CASSHRSDTGELFF.

This clone was seen a handful of times. CDR3 coding DNA: TGTGCCAGCAGTTACAGGGAGGGCTACGAGCAGTACTTC. This codes for CASSYREGYEQYF. The chain employs TRBV6-5 and TRBJ2-7; 7 nucleotides agree with TRBD2. V lost 2 bases and J lost 3; bases outside the gene matches: 1. This CDR3 contains 13 residues. The germline CDR1 and CDR2 sequences are MNHEY and SVGAGI.

This clone was seen a few times. This chain uses TRBV9 with TRBJ2-5; 10 nucleotides line up with TRBD2. The CDR3 totals 15 residues. The V and J ends lost 4 bases and 5 bases, in that order; junction bases with no gene match: 8. Germline loops: CDR1 SGDLS, CDR2 YYNGEE. CDR3 bases: TGTGCCAGCAGCCCCCAAGCGGGGGGGCCCGAGACCCAGTACTTC. Translation: CASSPQAGGPETQYF.

The chain links TRBV18 to TRBJ2-7, with 7 bases aligning to TRBD2. V shed 3 bases and J 6 bases; nucleotides not matched to a gene: 5. From germline, CDR1 is KGHSH and CDR2 LQKENI. The CDR3 has 13 residues. The CDR3 nucleotides are TGTGCCAGCTCACCCGGGACGGGGGGCGAGCAGTACTTC. Its translation: CASSPGTGGEQYF.

The genes are TRBV19 and TRBJ2-2, with TRBD1 matching 9 bases. The CDR3 spans 15 residues. Germline V gene sequence: CDR1 LNHDA, CDR2 SQIVND (reference sequence). The V segment lost 3 bases and the J segment 5 bases; nucleotides outside the gene matches: 4. The CDR3 protein is CASSMLQGATGELFF. The CDR3 bases are TGTGCCAGTAGTATGCTACAGGGGGCAACCGGGGAGCTGTTTTTT.

The genes are TRBV19 and TRBJ1-2; D ambiguous. Germline V lookup: CDR1 LNHDA, CDR2 SQIVND (reference sequence). V dropped 6 bases and J dropped 3 bases, with 8 bases sitting between them. The CDR3 runs to 12 residues. DNA for the CDR3: TGTGCCAGTAGAGGGCGCGACTATGGCTACACCTTC. This gives the protein CASRGRDYGYTF.

The rearrangement links TRBV5-6 to TRBJ2-1, with 7 positions matching TRBD1. The germline gives CDR1 SGHDT, CDR2 YYEEEE. Trimming cost V 4 bases and J 8 bases; bases outside gene matches: 6. The CDR3 runs 13 residues. CDR3 loop: CASSAYRGHEQFF. In DNA form, the CDR3 reads TGTGCCAGCAGCGCCTACAGGGGACATGAGCAGTTCTTC.

This rearrangement joins TRBV7-9 to TRBJ1-1; TRBD1 agrees at 7 bases. The germline gives CDR1 SEHNR, CDR2 FQNEAQ (reference sequence). Unmatched junction bases numbered 13, after V lost 5 bases and J lost 7 bases. CDR3 length: 15 residues. The CDR3 spells CASSLRQGRTYEAFF. The CDR3 region has the DNA TGTGCCAGCAGCCTCCGACAGGGCCGCACCTATGAAGCTTTCTTT.

The CDR3 DNA follows: TGTGCCAGCAGCCCTAAAAGAGGGGGCTTTCACGAGCAGTACTTC. Residues: CASSPKRGGFHEQYF. V is TRBV11-3 and J is TRBJ2-7, with TRBD1 matching 7 bases. The ends lost 5 bases at V and 5 bases at J; junction bases unmatched: 12. The CDR3 has 15 amino acids. Per germline, CDR1 SGHNT and CDR2 YENEEA. The full variable domain, its missing parts supplied by reference TRBV11-3 and TRBJ2-7, is EAGVVQSPRYKIIEKKQPVAFWCNPISGHNTLYWYLQNLGQGPELLIRYENEEAVDDSQLPKDRFSAERLKGVDSTLKIQPAELGDSAVYLCASSPKRGGFHEQYFGPGTRLTVT.

This clone was recorded once. J is TRBJ1-4 and V is TRBV5-4, with unresolved D. This CDR3 has 15 amino acids. CDR1 and CDR2 from the germline V gene are SGHNT and YYREEE (reference sequence). Trimming removed 3 bases from V and 0 bases from J, with 9 bases in between. CDR3 protein: CASSSTGATNEKLFF. CDR3 nucleotides: TGTGCCAGCAGCTCTACCGGGGCAACTAATGAAAAACTGTTTTTT.

This clone was seen just once. The V and J genes are TRBV7-8 and TRBJ1-1; D remains unclear. The CDR3 is 11 residues long. Germline values: CDR1 SGHVS, CDR2 FQNEAQ. V shed 4 bases and J shed 7 bases, with 7 bases lying between them. Here the CDR3 DNA reads TGTGCCAGCAGCTCCCGATATGAAGCTTTCTTT. Protein: CASSSRYEAFF.

CDR3 region: CASSQDGLNYGYTF. The CDR3 DNA reads TGCGCCAGCAGCCAAGATGGCCTGAACTATGGCTACACCTTC. The V and J genes are TRBV4-3 and TRBJ1-2; D unclear. CDR1 and CDR2 from the germline V gene are LGHNA and YSLEER. Between the trimmed V and J ends, which lost 0 bases and 2 bases, there was a span of 7 bases. This CDR3 is 14 amino acids long.

The CDR3 region is CASSDRGQGQPQHF. The CDR3 DNA reads TGTGCCAGCAGTGACAGGGGGCAAGGACAGCCCCAGCATTTT. This chain links TRBV2 with TRBJ1-5, with TRBD1 matching over 8 bases. With 3 bases clipped from V and 7 bases from J, the junction kept 5 bases outside the gene matches. CDR3 length equals 14 residues. The germline gives CDR1 SNHLY, CDR2 FYNNEI. Full variable domain (outside the CDR3, taken from reference TRBV2 and TRBJ1-5): EPEVTQTPSHQVTQMGQEVILRCVPISNHLYFYWYRQILGQKVEFLVSFYNNEISEKSEIFDDQFSVERPDGSNFTLKIRSTKLEDSAMYFCASSDRGQGQPQHFGDGTRLSIL.

The table lists this clone with a few counts. The chain carries TRBV30 and TRBJ1-2; D ambiguous. The CDR3 loop spans 13 amino acids. Trimming removed 1 base from V and 3 bases from J, with 9 bases in between. Germline values: CDR1 GTSNPN, CDR2 SVGIG (reference sequence). The CDR3 sequence is CAWSAARHYGYTF. CDR3 in DNA: TGTGCCTGGAGTGCGGCCCGCCACTATGGCTACACCTTC.